The following is a T cell receptor (beta chain) sequence with its context. What it recognizes is unknown. Amplification used 60 Vbeta primers and 13 Jbeta primers. This table comes from immunoSEQ multiplex PCR, and its TCRdb copy is limited to in-frame clones, with some not included. The sample lists tens of thousands of clones, roughly 75% occurring once. This record comes from a study of cytomegalovirus exposure and HLA in healthy donors. Whole-study findings and limits: Most likely, a cluster of highly shared sequence variants arose as a sequencing artifact. As immune exposure information, only CMV serostatus was available. The authors later linked a missense DCLRE1C variant to TCR beta V- and J-gene trimming.

The CDR3 totals 16 residues. Germline loops: CDR1 LNHDA, CDR2 SQIVND (reference sequence). With V trimmed by 6 bases and J by 0 bases, 8 bases remained unmatched. The donors comprised healthy bone marrow donors. The source of this sequence is a man aged 30 to 45 in good health and CMV-seropositive. This sequence joins TRBV19 and TRBJ1-5; 7 bases agree with TRBD1. The sequenced material came from PBMCs. The CDR3 is CASRGQFLGSNQPQHF. The CDR3 nucleotides are TGTGCCAGTAGGGGACAGTTTCTCGGTAGCAATCAGCCCCAGCATTTT. The entire variable domain, with the rest obtained from reference TRBV19 and TRBJ1-5, is as follows: DGGITQSPKYLFRKEGQNVTLSCEQNLNHDAMYWYRQDPGQGLRLIYYSQIVNDFQKGDIAEGYSVSREKKESFPLTVTSAQKNPTAFYLCASRGQFLGSNQPQHFGDGTRLSIL.